These 5 T cell receptor beta chains were all obtained from the same sample, sequenced in a study of cytomegalovirus exposure and HLA in healthy donors. This PCR relied on a set of 60 Vbeta primers and 13 Jbeta primers. Assay: immunoSEQ multiplex PCR; the TCRdb copy retains only in-frame clones and omits some. The sample lists under 150,000 clones; around 73% were seen once. The source material was PBMCs. These receptors were collected from a woman between 40 and 55 years old in good health and CMV-seronegative.

This chain uses TRBV4-1 with TRBJ2-7, with TRBD2 identical over 8 bases. Germline-derived CDR1 and CDR2 are MGHRA and YSYEKL. After removal of 1 base from V and 0 bases from J, the junction contained 8 bases not matched to a gene. The CDR3 extends over 17 amino acids. The CDR3 DNA is TGCGCCAGCAGCCAAGGATCTGCGGGGGGCCTCTCCTACGAGCAGTACTTC. Its translation is CASSQGSAGGLSYEQYF.

This chain links TRBV5-1 with TRBJ2-5; the match to TRBD2 covers 7 bases. Trimming at V came to 5 bases and at J to 4 bases, leaving 11 bases not matched to a gene. CDR3 length: 15 amino acids. CDR1 SGHRS and CDR2 YFSETQ come from the germline V gene. The CDR3 region is CASSRGDRPLETQYF. CDR3 DNA: TGCGCCAGCAGTCGGGGGGACCGGCCATTAGAGACCCAGTACTTC.

V gene TRBV4-3 combines with J gene TRBJ1-6; D call uncertain. Per germline, CDR1 LGHNA and CDR2 YSLEER. V lost 1 base and J lost 6, with 7 bases in between. The CDR3 sequence is 14 residues long. This CDR3 is CASSQVTFNSPLHF. As DNA, the CDR3 is TGCGCCAGCAGCCAAGTTACTTTTAATTCACCCCTCCACTTT.

CDR3 in DNA: TGTGCCAGCAGCTTATCCCCGGGACAGAATAATTCACCCCTCCACTTT. It is translated as CASSLSPGQNNSPLHF. The rearrangement uses TRBV7-6 and TRBJ1-6; 7 bases are a match to TRBD1. Per germline, CDR1 SGHVS and CDR2 FNYEAQ. The CDR3 sequence is 16 residues long. The V gene end was trimmed by 2 bases and the J gene end by 5 bases; junction bases not matched to a gene: 6.

J is TRBJ2-5 and V is TRBV11-2; D may be TRBD2 (6 bases). CDR1 is SGHAT, CDR2 FQNNGV, per germline. With 1 base removed from V and 5 bases from J, the gap between germline ends came to 20 bases. This CDR3 spans 17 amino acids. The CDR3 DNA follows: TGTGCCAGCAGCTTAGGGAGAGGAGGGAGATCGGGGGAGACCCAGTACTTC. It yields the protein CASSLGRGGRSGETQYF.